This T cell receptor (beta chain) came from a study of blood T cell repertoires in COVID-19. Across the study: Samples taken during acute and convalescent COVID-19 were collected in the United States, Italy and Spain. PBMCs, B-cell-depleted T cells, or T cells were the source of the cDNA or gDNA that made up the material.

Source study methods: Cell counts per sample came from amplifying reference gene primers. Profiled with immunoSEQ multiplex PCR; TCRdb holds only in-frame clones, not every one. That table supplies the V and J calls and clone size; D and trimming were determined from the DNA. The profile shows tens of thousands of clones, nearly 90% of them singletons. Germline V gene lookup returns CDR1 LGHDT and CDR2 YNNKEL (reference sequence). This CDR3 comprises 15 residues. The V and J ends lost 5 bases and 2 bases respectively, with 13 bases between them. Sequencing was done on a sample of peripheral blood. The V gene is TRBV3-1 (or the pseudogene TRBV3-2), the J gene TRBJ1-5, with a possible D match to TRBD1 (5 bases). The TCR originated in an elderly woman with active or convalescent COVID-19. In nucleotides, the CDR3 is TGTGCCAGCAGCGGGGGACTTTTAGGCAATCAGCCCCAGCATTTT. Encoded protein: CASSGGLLGNQPQHF.